The 9 T cell receptor beta chains in this list originate from one sample, sequenced in a study of molecular identifiers for immune sequencing clone quantification. TCRdb re-called the PCR reads through MiXCR, storing one row per CDR3 protein. The sample lists more than 300,000 distinct CDR3 sequences, over 20% occurring once. Material: naive CD8+ T cells from blood, with Jurkat cell RNA spiked in. Subset here: FACS-sorted CD8+CD4-CCR7+CD45RA+ naive T cells. The receptors were gathered from a human donor in good health. Some libraries in this study had Jurkat cell RNA spiked in.

This clonotype was detected many times. The chain couples TRBV24-1 to TRBJ2-1, with D possibly TRBD1 on 6 matching bases. V lost 3 bases and J 12 bases, leaving 20 bases between the germline ends. Germline V gene lookup returns CDR1 KGHDR and CDR2 SFDVKD. The CDR3 runs 15 residues. Here the CDR3 reads CATSDPDRTRSGQFF. In nucleotides, the CDR3 is TGTGCCACCAGTGATCCTGACAGGACCAGAAGCGGGCAGTTCTTC.

On this clonotype: A read error may account for a junction end that differs from germline. The chain combines TRBV19 with TRBJ1-1; D is unclear. This CDR3 spans 13 amino acids. Germline V gives CDR1 LNHDA, CDR2 SQIVND (reference sequence). DNA of the CDR3: TGTGCCAGTATGAACGGATGGAACACTGAAGTTTTCTTT. Amino acids: CASMNGWNTEVFF.

This clonotype appeared a few times. A much bigger clone sits one base away, suggesting this may be a read error. The chain couples TRBV5-1 to TRBJ2-5; 9 bases agree with TRBD1. The length of the CDR3 is 17 residues. Germline CDR1 and CDR2: SGHRS and YFSETQ. CDR3 nucleotides: TGCGCCGGCAGCTTTTCCGAGACAGGGGGATACCAAGAGACCCAGTACTTC. Residues: CAGSFSETGGYQETQYF.

On this clonotype: A read error is possible here, since a much larger clone lies one base away. The CDR3 DNA sequence: TGTGCCAGCAGGGAGGACACAGATACGCAGTATTTT. Amino acid sequence: CASREDTDTQYF. The chain is built from TRBV5-3 and TRBJ2-3; D perhaps matches TRBD2 (6 bases). TRBV5-3 is placed among ORFs of uncertain function. This CDR3 has 12 amino acids. Trimming shortened V by 8 bases and J by 2 bases, and 9 bases separated the two germline ends.

Worth noting for this clonotype: No conserved phenylalanine or tryptophan ends this CDR3, so it is likely a read error. The rearrangement links TRBV12-3 or TRBV12-4 to TRBJ2-7; TRBD2 is a possible D gene (5 bases). Trimming stripped 5 bases from V and 0 bases from J, with 11 bases between. There are 14 residues in the CDR3. Here the CDR3 reads CASSPGLSSYEQYL. The CDR3 nucleotides are TGTGCCAGCAGTCCCGGACTTAGCTCCTACGAGCAGTACCTC.

This clonotype was seen many times. V and J are TRBV4-3 and TRBJ2-6, with D perhaps TRBD1 or TRBD2 (6 bases each). V lost 0 bases to trimming and J lost 7 bases, with 10 bases between them. Germline lookup yields CDR1 LGHNA and CDR2 YSLEER. The CDR3 totals 15 residues. CDR3 coding DNA: TGCGCCAGCAGCCAAGATAAGGGGGGAGCCAACGTCCTGACTTTC. It yields the protein CASSQDKGGANVLTF.

In its sample, this clonotype was seen many times. The chain is built from TRBV20-1 and TRBJ2-1; 8 nucleotides match TRBD2. This CDR3 spans 16 amino acids. The V gene's germline CDR1 is DFQATT and CDR2 SNEGSKA (reference sequence). Losses at the gene ends were 2 bases for V and 8 bases for J; bases not matched to a gene: 14. Here the CDR3 DNA reads TGCAGTGCTAGACCAGCGGGAGCGGGGGTTTTTTATGAGCAGTTCTTC. It translates to CSARPAGAGVFYEQFF.

This clonotype occurred many times. The V and J genes are TRBV30 and TRBJ1-4, with 7 bases aligning to TRBD1. After removal of 8 bases from V and 4 bases from J, the junction contained 7 bases not matched to a gene. CDR3 length: 13 amino acids. CDR1 and CDR2 from the germline V gene are GTSNPN and SVGIG (reference sequence). CDR3 nucleotide sequence: TGTGCCCGGCAGGGACAGATTAATGAAAAACTGTTTTTT. Translated, it gives CARQGQINEKLFF.

This clonotype was observed a few times. The chain has TRBV19 and TRBJ2-3; 11 bases are a match to TRBD2. The CDR3 sequence is 17 residues long. CDR1 and CDR2 (germline): LNHDA, SQIVND (reference sequence). V lost 0 bases, J lost 5 bases, and 7 bases stayed unmatched. As DNA, the CDR3 is TGTGCCAGTAGTATAGAGCTAGCGGGGGGCCTCGGAGATACGCAGTATTTT. Protein: CASSIELAGGLGDTQYF. Based on the CDR3 plus reference TRBV19 and TRBJ2-3, the full variable domain is DGGITQSPKYLFRKEGQNVTLSCEQNLNHDAMYWYRQDPGQGLRLIYYSQIVNDFQKGDIAEGYSVSREKKESFPLTVTSAQKNPTAFYLCASSIELAGGLGDTQYFGPGTRLTVL.